The 30 T cell receptor beta chains presented below share a single source sample, sequenced in a study of patients and donors after allogeneic stem cell transplantation. TCRdb reanalysed the RT-PCR reads using MiXCR and keeps one entry per CDR3 protein. The repertoire holds roughly 40,000 distinct CDR3 sequences, with roughly 30% as singletons. Sequencing used blood, either unsorted or a sorted T cell fraction (not recorded which). These receptors all stem from a human donor who was either an allogeneic HSCT recipient or a stem cell or donor lymphocyte infusion donor (not recorded which). It is not recorded whose cells these are; they may come from a transplant donor.

This clonotype was picked up a small number of times. The chain employs TRBV5-1 and TRBJ2-4; D is uncertain. The CDR3 runs 14 residues. V was pared by 6 bases and J by 5 bases, with 15 bases between. Germline V gene lookup returns CDR1 SGHRS and CDR2 YFSETQ. The CDR3 DNA reads TGCGCCAGCAACGACCCCTCGGGTGAAAACATTCAGTACTTC. Its protein product is CASNDPSGENIQYF.

The gene calls are TRBV6-5 and TRBJ1-2; no firm D call. The length of the CDR3 is 15 residues. From germline, CDR1 is MNHEY and CDR2 SVGAGI. Trimming removed 0 bases from V and 6 bases from J, with 14 bases in between. The CDR3, as DNA: TGTGCCAGCAGTTACTCGTATAGGGAGGTCAATGGCTACACCTTC. Translating gives CASSYSYREVNGYTF.

The chain links TRBV5-1 to TRBJ2-3; 13 nucleotides align to TRBD2. Germline V gene lookup returns CDR1 SGHRS and CDR2 YFSETQ. With 2 bases clipped from V and 0 bases from J, the junction kept 6 bases outside the gene matches. The CDR3 contains 18 residues. In nucleotides, the CDR3 is TGCGCCAGCAGCTTCGGCCGGACTAGCGGGAGAAGCACAGATACGCAGTATTTT. Protein product: CASSFGRTSGRSTDTQYF.

This clonotype was recorded a few times. The chain joins TRBV4-1 to TRBJ2-3, with D possibly being TRBD2 (5 bases). The CDR3 has 16 amino acids. The V end was cut by 1 base, the J end by 5 bases, with 16 bases between. Germline V gene data show CDR1 as MGHRA and CDR2 as YSYEKL. The CDR3 bases are TGCGCCAGCAGCCAAGGGGTTCGGCTAGCCGGAGATACGCAGTATTTT. It codes for CASSQGVRLAGDTQYF.

J is TRBJ2-1 and V is TRBV29-1; 9 bases match TRBD1. The CDR3 length is 14 residues. The germline CDR1 and CDR2 sequences are SQVTM and ANQGSEA. The J segment lost 7 bases and the V segment lost 3 bases, leaving 7 bases of the junction unmatched. The CDR3 coding sequence is TGCAGCGTTGACCGGGACAGGGTTGGAAATGAGCAGTTCTTC. Amino acid sequence: CSVDRDRVGNEQFF.

This rearrangement joins TRBV20-1 to TRBJ2-7, with 9 bases identical to TRBD1. CDR1 and CDR2 from the germline V gene are DFQATT and SNEGSKA (reference sequence). With 6 bases clipped from V and 4 bases from J, the junction kept 10 bases outside the gene matches. This CDR3 is built from 14 residues. CDR3 in DNA: TGCAGTGCCACCCATGGGACAGGGTTTTACGAGCAGTACTTC. Translating it yields CSATHGTGFYEQYF.

The rearrangement links TRBV27 to TRBJ2-7, with 9 bases matching TRBD1. J lost 3 bases, V lost 8 bases, and 8 bases had no gene match. CDR1 MNHEY and CDR2 SMNVEV come from the germline V gene (reference sequence). The CDR3 totals 14 residues. The CDR3 DNA sequence: TGTGCCAGCGCCACCGGGACAGGGATCTACGAGCAGTACTTC. This codes for CASATGTGIYEQYF.

This chain joins TRBV6-1 and TRBJ1-4; 7 bases match TRBD1. V trimming: 6 bases; J trimming: 6 bases; junction bases outside the gene matches: 10. Looked up from germline, CDR1 is MNHNS and CDR2 is SASEGT. The CDR3 contains 15 residues. CDR3 sequence: CASRQLGQPDEKLFF. CDR3 DNA sequence: TGTGCCAGCAGGCAATTGGGACAGCCCGATGAAAAACTGTTTTTT.

This sequence joins TRBV2 and TRBJ1-1; no reliable D call. Germline V CDR1 and CDR2: SNHLY, FYNNEI. CDR3 length equals 15 residues. V was clipped by 6 bases and J by 0 bases, with 14 bases between them. This chain's CDR3 is CASSPGLYMNTEAFF. The DNA of the CDR3 is TGTGCCAGCAGCCCCGGACTGTACATGAACACTGAAGCTTTCTTT.

The chain links TRBV4-3 to TRBJ1-2; 7 positions agree with TRBD1. Germline values: CDR1 LGHNA, CDR2 YSLEER. J lost 7 bases, V lost 2 bases, and 4 bases had no gene match. This CDR3 is built from 13 residues. This chain's CDR3 is CASSQKGQTGYTF. In DNA form, the CDR3 reads TGCGCCAGCAGCCAAAAGGGACAGACTGGCTACACCTTC.

The DNA for the CDR3 is TGTGCCAGCAGTTTGGGGCAGCCCCATGAAAAACTGTTTTTT. Translation gives CASSLGQPHEKLFF. The V gene is TRBV7-2, the J gene TRBJ1-4; weak D call: TRBD1 (5 bases). The CDR3 spans 14 residues. V was trimmed by 6 bases and J by 6 bases, leaving 14 bases between them. Germline CDR1 reads SGHTA; CDR2 reads FQGNSA.

The chain joins TRBV5-1 to TRBJ2-1, with D possibly being TRBD2 (6 bases). This CDR3 is 15 amino acids long. Germline V gene sequence: CDR1 SGHRS, CDR2 YFSETQ. Trimming left V 2 bases short and J 2 bases short, with 11 bases between. CDR3 in amino acids: CASSFLATTYNEQFF. The CDR3 coding sequence is TGCGCCAGCAGCTTTCTAGCGACCACCTACAATGAGCAGTTCTTC.

This clonotype was recorded a few times. The chain links TRBV5-1 to TRBJ2-7; TRBD1 matches at 7 bases. The length of the CDR3 is 13 residues. V was clipped by 3 bases and J by 0 bases; unmatched bases: 0. Germline values: CDR1 SGHRS, CDR2 YFSETQ. The CDR3 coding sequence is TGCGCCAGCAGCTGGGACAGCTCCTACGAGCAGTACTTC. This encodes CASSWDSSYEQYF.

About this clonotype itself: No DNA is shown, since the ends of the CDR3 on it are uncertain; the CDR3 is the one TCRdb lists. The gene calls are TRBV28 and TRBJ2-3. Ends included, the CDR3 has 15 residues. The V gene's germline CDR1 is MDHEN and CDR2 SYDVKM. CDR3 protein: CASSSSTFTTDTQYF.

There are a few counts of this clonotype. The J gene is TRBJ2-2, the V gene TRBV6-5; D is perhaps TRBD1 or TRBD2 (6 bases each). V lost 10 bases to trimming and J lost 4 bases, with 19 bases between them. The CDR3 contains 15 residues. Germline CDR1 is MNHEY and CDR2 is SVGAGI. The DNA of the CDR3 is TGTGCCACCATGAAGGGGGGCTGGATCACCGGGGAGCTGTTTTTT. Translation gives CATMKGGWITGELFF.

This rearrangement joins TRBV11-2 to TRBJ2-7; D ambiguous. Trimming stripped 1 base from V and 3 bases from J, with 16 bases between. The CDR3 consists of 16 residues. Germline assignment: CDR1 SGHAT and CDR2 FQNNGV. The CDR3 sequence: CASSLGAQTLRYEQYF. CDR3 nucleotides: TGTGCCAGCAGCTTAGGGGCTCAAACTCTGCGCTACGAGCAGTACTTC.

The DNA of the CDR3 is TGTGCCAGCAGCTTAGTTGATCCAAGAAACACCATATATTTT. Protein: CASSLVDPRNTIYF. The chain employs TRBV7-9 and TRBJ1-3; D is undetermined. Germline CDR1 reads SEHNR; CDR2 reads FQNEAQ (reference sequence). CDR3 length equals 14 residues. V was trimmed by 1 base and J by 5 bases, leaving 9 bases between them.

This chain joins TRBV9 and TRBJ2-3, with a tentative D call TRBD2 (6 bases). Germline assignment: CDR1 SGDLS and CDR2 YYNGEE. V was pared by 3 bases and J by 0 bases, with 11 bases between. The CDR3 consists of 15 residues. The CDR3 reads CASSAYGTSTDTQYF. DNA of the CDR3: TGTGCCAGCAGCGCCTACGGGACTAGCACAGATACGCAGTATTTT.

A few counts support this clonotype. The chain combines TRBV11-2 with TRBJ1-1; D call uncertain. The CDR3 length is 13 residues. Germline lookup yields CDR1 SGHAT and CDR2 FQNNGV. V was pared by 0 bases and J by 5 bases, with 7 bases between. The CDR3 DNA is TGTGCCAGCAGCTTAGAACTGGGGACTGAAGCTTTCTTT. Translated: CASSLELGTEAFF.

This clonotype was recorded a few times. The CDR3 spells CASSHQNTGELFF. CDR3 DNA: TGTGCCAGCAGCCACCAGAACACCGGGGAGCTGTTTTTT. The J gene is TRBJ2-2, the V gene TRBV12-3 or TRBV12-4; no reliable D call. The CDR3 sequence is 13 residues long. V shed 6 bases and J shed 1 base, with 6 bases lying between them.

This clonotype was detected only a few times. This chain uses TRBV4-3 with TRBJ2-7, with a weak D call TRBD1 (6 bases). V was trimmed by 0 bases and J by 12 bases, leaving 15 bases between them. Germline-derived CDR1 and CDR2 are LGHNA and YSLEER. The CDR3 consists of 13 residues. The CDR3 DNA reads TGCGCCAGCAGCCAAGATTCGTCGGGACACCCGTACTTC. Encoded protein: CASSQDSSGHPYF.

The chain uses TRBV7-3 and TRBJ2-2; TRBD2 agrees at 8 bases. This CDR3 has 14 amino acids. The V segment lost 1 base and the J segment 7 bases; nucleotides outside the gene matches: 2. The germline V gene has CDR1 SGHTA and CDR2 FQGTGA. CDR3 loop: CASSLSGRNGELFF. Here the CDR3 DNA reads TGTGCCAGCAGCTTAAGCGGGAGGAACGGGGAGCTGTTTTTT.

Concerning this clonotype: This could be a read error, since a much larger clone is one nucleotide away. V gene TRBV20-1 combines with J gene TRBJ1-1; weak D call: TRBD1 (5 bases). Germline CDR1 and CDR2: DFQATT and SNEGSKA (reference sequence). The CDR3 length is 13 residues. The CDR3 here is CSALAGTDTEDFF. The CDR3 coding sequence is TGCAGTGCCTTAGCGGGGACCGACACTGAAGATTTCTTT.

This clonotype was picked up many times. J is TRBJ1-3 and V is TRBV7-8, with no clear D. Germline V gene lookup returns CDR1 SGHVS and CDR2 FQNEAQ. Trimming cost V 3 bases and J 0 bases, with 9 bases left between them. The CDR3 extends over 15 amino acids. The CDR3 loop is CASSFRRSSGNTIYF. In DNA form, the CDR3 reads TGTGCCAGCAGCTTCCGACGGTCCTCTGGAAACACCATATATTTT.

The V and J genes are TRBV10-3 and TRBJ2-2; no clear D. Trimming stripped 4 bases from V and 0 bases from J, with 9 bases between. Germline values: CDR1 ENHRY, CDR2 SYGVKD. The CDR3 runs to 15 residues. The CDR3 sequence: CAISVTTANTGELFF. In DNA form, the CDR3 reads TGTGCCATCAGTGTTACTACAGCGAACACCGGGGAGCTGTTTTTT.

The sample holds many counts of this clonotype. This chain connects TRBV5-6 to TRBJ1-2; 9 bases map to TRBD1. The V gene's germline CDR1 is SGHDT and CDR2 YYEEEE. Unmatched junction bases numbered 10, after V lost 5 bases and J lost 5 bases. The CDR3 consists of 15 residues. CDR3 region: CASRLPGQGWYGYTF. The CDR3, as DNA: TGTGCCAGCAGACTACCGGGACAGGGATGGTATGGCTACACCTTC.

A remark on this clonotype: One end of the junction is discordant with germline, which a read error may explain. The J gene is TRBJ2-1, the V gene TRBV9; D not resolved. This CDR3 spans 13 amino acids. Germline values: CDR1 SGDLS, CDR2 YYNGEE. The CDR3 nucleotides read TGTGCCAGCAGCCTGGCCCCCTCCAATGAGCAGTTTTTC. Translation gives CASSLAPSNEQFF.

At least ten counts were recorded for this clonotype. The rearrangement joins TRBV7-3 to TRBJ1-4; D not resolved. The CDR3 has 13 residues. Trimming removed 5 bases from V and 5 bases from J, with 9 bases in between. In germline, CDR1 is SGHTA, CDR2 FQGTGA. CDR3 DNA: TGTGCCAGCAGCCCCATGGTCAATGAAAAACTGTTTTTT. It encodes CASSPMVNEKLFF.

This clonotype was observed a few times. The chain couples TRBV12-3 or TRBV12-4 to TRBJ1-1, with unresolved D. The CDR3 runs to 13 residues. V shed 3 bases and J shed 2 bases, with 7 bases lying between them. The CDR3 loop reads CASSLEGNTEAFF. CDR3 DNA sequence: TGTGCCAGCAGTTTGGAGGGAAACACTGAAGCTTTCTTT.

CDR3 nucleotides: TGTGCCAGCACCGGAGGACTAGCGACAGATACGCAGTATTTT. Translated: CASTGGLATDTQYF. The J gene is TRBJ2-3, the V gene TRBV28, with TRBD2 matching over 9 bases. Per germline, CDR1 MDHEN and CDR2 SYDVKM. The V and J ends lost 7 bases and 3 bases, in that order; junction bases with no gene match: 5. CDR3 length: 14 residues.